The clone carrying this TCR beta chain has at least ten counts. The data were obtained in a study of T cells in Graves' hyperthyroidism and ophthalmopathy. RNA transcripts served as the template for amplifying TCR beta CDR3 regions. Primed by the HTBI set, a first-round RT-PCR was run on the TCR CDR3. One entry per CDR3 protein results from TCRdb running MiXCR on the multiplex PCR reads. The sample records 700,000 or so distinct CDR3 sequences, over 15% being singletons. Germline values: CDR1 MNHEY, CDR2 SVGEGT. This CDR3 has 15 residues. The V end lost 6 bases, the J end lost 3 bases, and 17 bases lay between the germline ends.

The origin of this receptor is a man aged 18 to 30 with Graves' hyperthyroidism. The rearrangement joins TRBV6-2 or TRBV6-3 to TRBJ2-5; D call uncertain. The sample comprised blood. CDR3 sequence reads: CASRDRLRMEETQYF. As DNA, the CDR3 is TGTGCCAGCAGAGATAGACTGCGGATGGAAGAGACCCAGTACTTC.